The present entry profiles one T cell receptor (beta chain) with its context. Antigen: not known. The data were obtained in a study of T cell responses to AZD1222 COVID-19 vaccine. Study-wide results and caveats: Regions left unmutated in variants are reportedly the target of nearly half of spike-specific TCRs. Just 5 to 7 AZD1222 recipients were seropositive at baseline. Donor demographics were predominantly white British with a female majority; clonal diversity may be underestimated. Spike-specific TCR breadth and depth both grew after two AZD1222 doses.

Generated by immunoSEQ multiplex PCR, the TCRdb table keeps only in-frame clones and is missing some. The sample has some 110,000 clones, about 88% seen once; the top ten hold roughly 4%. This CDR3 has 13 amino acids. Trimming removed 7 bases from V and 4 bases from J; junction bases left unmatched: 7. The germline V gene encodes CDR1 SQVTM and CDR2 ANQGSEA. The chain uses TRBV29-1 and TRBJ1-1; 9 nucleotides align to TRBD1. The material sequenced was peripheral blood, taken on day 0 of AZD1222 vaccination. The clonotype was recovered from an adult in good health. CDR3 sequence: CSDWTGEGTEAFF. CDR3 nucleotide sequence: TGCAGCGATTGGACAGGGGAGGGCACTGAAGCTTTCTTT. Full variable domain (missing parts from reference TRBV29-1 and TRBJ1-1): SAVISQKPSRDICQRGTSLTIQCQVDSQVTMMFWYRQQPGQSLTLIATANQGSEATYESGFVIDKFPISRPNLTFSTLTVSNMSPEDSSIYLCSDWTGEGTEAFFGQGTRLTVV.